A selection of T cell receptor beta chains follows, all from one sample in a study of blood T cell repertoires in COVID-19. Assay: immunoSEQ multiplex PCR; the TCRdb copy retains only in-frame clones and omits some. Of 140,000 or so clones listed, approximately 88% are singletons. The sequenced sample was peripheral blood. The receptor source for this set is a woman between 50 and 59 years old with acute or convalescent COVID-19. CDR3s include the opening cysteine and the closing phenylalanine or tryptophan. The D gene is left open where the match is weak. Size is omitted from some rows. Given values are once, few, many or a class for expanded clones.

clone_size: NA; d_call: NA; v_call: TRBV7-2; j_call: TRBJ1-2; cdr3_nt: TGTGCCAGCAGCTTAGAGCCTGGGGGGGACTATGGCTACACCTTC; cdr3_aa: CASSLEPGGDYGYTF
clone_size: NA; d_call: NA; v_call: TRBV12-3/TRBV12-4; j_call: TRBJ2-1; cdr3_nt: TGTGCCAGCACCGGGGGACATGAGCAGTTCTTC; cdr3_aa: CASTGGHEQFF
clone_size: NA; d_call: NA; v_call: TRBV5-6; j_call: TRBJ2-7; cdr3_nt: TGTGCCAGCAGCATGGACAGCTCTTACGAGCAGTACTTC; cdr3_aa: CASSMDSSYEQYF
clone_size: NA; d_call: NA; v_call: TRBV11-3; j_call: TRBJ1-2; cdr3_nt: TGTGCCAGCAGCCTCCAGGGCGCCGGCTACACCTTC; cdr3_aa: CASSLQGAGYTF
clone_size: NA; d_call: NA; v_call: TRBV19; j_call: TRBJ1-1; cdr3_nt: TGTGCCAGTCGCCGCATAGAGAACACTGAAGCTTTCTTT; cdr3_aa: CASRRIENTEAFF
clone_size: NA; d_call: NA; v_call: TRBV10-1; j_call: TRBJ2-3; cdr3_nt: TGCGCCAGCAGTGTAGAAGTATACGATACGCAGTATTTT; cdr3_aa: CASSVEVYDTQYF
clone_size: NA; d_call: TRBD1; v_call: TRBV5-4; j_call: TRBJ2-2; cdr3_nt: TGTGCCAGCAGTAGTCGGGACAGGGGGCTTATCGGGGAGCTGTTTTTT; cdr3_aa: CASSSRDRGLIGELFF
clone_size: NA; d_call: NA; v_call: TRBV7-2; j_call: TRBJ2-7; cdr3_nt: TGTGCCAGCAGCTTAACGGGGAGCTCCTACGAGCAGTACTTC; cdr3_aa: CASSLTGSSYEQYF
clone_size: once; d_call: TRBD2; v_call: TRBV6-5; j_call: TRBJ2-7; cdr3_nt: TGTGCCAGCAGTTGGGGACTACACGGCGAGCAGTACTTC; cdr3_aa: CASSWGLHGEQYF
clone_size: NA; d_call: TRBD2; v_call: TRBV6-4; j_call: TRBJ2-1; cdr3_nt: TGTGCCAGCAGTGACTCGGGGGGGGACTACAATGAGCAGTTCTTC; cdr3_aa: CASSDSGGDYNEQFF
clone_size: NA; d_call: NA; v_call: TRBV10-2; j_call: TRBJ2-3; cdr3_nt: TGCGCCAGCAGTGGACTCCGTAGCACAGATACGCAGTATTTT; cdr3_aa: CASSGLRSTDTQYF
clone_size: NA; d_call: TRBD1; v_call: TRBV27; j_call: TRBJ2-7; cdr3_nt: TGTGCCAGCAGTTTTTCGGACAGGGCCGGCGAGCAGTACTTC; cdr3_aa: CASSFSDRAGEQYF
clone_size: NA; d_call: NA; v_call: TRBV5-1; j_call: TRBJ2-2; cdr3_nt: TGCGCCAGCAGCCTGGGGGTGGAGACCGGGGAGCTGTTTTTT; cdr3_aa: CASSLGVETGELFF
clone_size: NA; d_call: NA; v_call: TRBV6-5; j_call: TRBJ2-1; cdr3_nt: TGTGCCAGCAGTTACCTCGGGGGAAGGCCCGACAATGAGCAGTTCTTC; cdr3_aa: CASSYLGGRPDNEQFF
clone_size: NA; d_call: NA; v_call: TRBV12-3/TRBV12-4; j_call: TRBJ1-5; cdr3_nt: TGTGCCAGCAGTTTAAACTGGTGGTCCCAGCATTTT; cdr3_aa: CASSLNWWSQHF
clone_size: NA; d_call: TRBD1; v_call: TRBV24-1; j_call: TRBJ1-1; cdr3_nt: TGTGCCACCAGTGCCGCCGACAGGGGAGACACTGAAGCTTTCTTT; cdr3_aa: CATSAADRGDTEAFF
clone_size: NA; d_call: TRBD2; v_call: TRBV9; j_call: TRBJ2-1; cdr3_nt: TGTGCCAGCAGCGTAGCTACGGAAGGACTAGCGGGCCAGAGGGGGCTCACCTACAATGAGCAGTTCTTC; cdr3_aa: CASSVATEGLAGQRGLTYNEQFF
clone_size: NA; d_call: NA; v_call: TRBV5-5; j_call: TRBJ1-4; cdr3_nt: TGTGCCAGCAGCCTCCACGGGACAAGTCAGAATGAAAAACTGTTTTTT; cdr3_aa: CASSLHGTSQNEKLFF
clone_size: NA; d_call: TRBD1; v_call: TRBV24-1; j_call: TRBJ1-2; cdr3_nt: TGTGCCACCAGTGATTTGGGACAGGGAGATGGCTACACCTTC; cdr3_aa: CATSDLGQGDGYTF
clone_size: NA; d_call: NA; v_call: TRBV11-2; j_call: TRBJ2-5; cdr3_nt: TGTGCCAGCAGCTTAGGCCCCGGGTGGGAGACCCAGTACTTC; cdr3_aa: CASSLGPGWETQYF
clone_size: NA; d_call: TRBD2; v_call: TRBV6-1; j_call: TRBJ2-1; cdr3_nt: TGTGCCAGCAGTGAACGGCGGGAGGGCCGGGGTGAGCAGTTCTTC; cdr3_aa: CASSERREGRGEQFF
clone_size: NA; d_call: TRBD2; v_call: TRBV7-3; j_call: TRBJ2-1; cdr3_nt: TGTGCCAGCAGCTCAAGACTAGCGGGGGGGCTGGATGAGCAGTTCTTC; cdr3_aa: CASSSRLAGGLDEQFF
clone_size: NA; d_call: NA; v_call: TRBV27; j_call: TRBJ1-2; cdr3_nt: TGTGCCAGCAGTTCGGGGGGTAACTATGGCTACACCTTC; cdr3_aa: CASSSGGNYGYTF
clone_size: NA; d_call: TRBD1; v_call: TRBV18; j_call: TRBJ1-2; cdr3_nt: TGTGCCAGCTCACCATCTTCCCGACAGGGTGCCTATGGCTACACCTTC; cdr3_aa: CASSPSSRQGAYGYTF
clone_size: NA; d_call: TRBD1; v_call: TRBV6-5; j_call: TRBJ1-1; cdr3_nt: TGTGCCAGCATCAAGACAGGGGTCACTGAAGCTTTCTTT; cdr3_aa: CASIKTGVTEAFF
clone_size: NA; d_call: NA; v_call: TRBV10-3; j_call: TRBJ2-6; cdr3_nt: TGTGCCATCAGGACCACTACAGGGCCCGGGGCCAACGTCCTGACTTTC; cdr3_aa: CAIRTTTGPGANVLTF